The source of this TCR beta chain is a study of blood T cell repertoires in COVID-19. Study overall: The samples span acute and convalescent COVID-19 from the United States, Italy and Spain. PBMCs, B-cell-depleted T cells, or T cells provided the cDNA or gDNA that made up the material.

V was cut by 4 bases and J by 4 bases, with 7 bases left in between. The germline gives CDR1 SNHLY, CDR2 FYNNEI. This CDR3 contains 13 residues. Per the authors' pipeline: How many nucleated cells were present was estimated from reference gene primer amplification. Assay used: immunoSEQ multiplex PCR; TCRdb lists only in-frame clones, some missing. D and trimming come from the DNA, and the V and J calls and clone size come from that table. The sample comprises 200,000 to 250,000 clones, approximately 90% of which are singletons, and around 1.2% rests with the top ten. A remark on this clone: Other DNA sequences from this sample encode an identical CDR3 as well.

This rearrangement joins TRBV2 to TRBJ2-2; a possible D gene is TRBD1 (6 bases). The receptor's source is a man between 25 and 39 years old with acute or convalescent COVID-19. The source material was peripheral blood. The CDR3 protein is CASSVQGTGELFF. The CDR3 DNA sequence: TGTGCCAGCAGTGTACAGGGCACCGGGGAGCTGTTTTTT.